These 10 T cell receptor beta chains were all obtained from the same sample, sequenced in a study of T cells in Graves' hyperthyroidism and ophthalmopathy (dated by TCRdb to about 2019). Preparation of the library involved multiplex PCR. The run used an Illumina HiSeq 2000. Amplification of TCR beta CDR3 regions was carried out from RNA transcripts. The TCR CDR3 was subjected to a first round of RT-PCR using the HTBI primer set and the Qiagen OneStep RT-PCR kit. Starting from the raw public reads, TCRdb applied fastp trimming at Q25, assembled clones with MiXCR and retained in-frame beta chains. Entries that share a CDR3 protein sequence are merged under the most common genes and DNA. This sample comprises 650,000 to 750,000 distinct CDR3 sequences, around 15% of them detected only once. The top ten hold roughly 10% of the sample. Sequencing was done on a sample of blood. All receptors derive from a woman under 30 with Graves' hyperthyroidism.

This clonotype was counted a few times. The V and J genes are TRBV12-3 or TRBV12-4 and TRBJ2-1; 9 bases agree with TRBD2. The junction had 10 bases not matched to a gene; V was cut back by 6 bases and J by 4 bases. This CDR3 spans 16 amino acids. The DNA of the CDR3 is TGTGCCAGCAGCCGCTGGAGGCGGGAGGGGTACAATGAGCAGTTCTTC. Protein: CASSRWRREGYNEQFF.

V gene TRBV4-1 combines with J gene TRBJ2-3; 8 nucleotides agree with TRBD1. V was clipped by 5 bases and J by 4 bases; unmatched bases: 8. CDR3 length: 15 amino acids. The germline V gene encodes CDR1 MGHRA and CDR2 YSYEKL. The CDR3 DNA follows: TGCGCCAGCAGCGATTCAGGGGGCTCGTCAGATACGCAGTATTTT. Translation: CASSDSGGSSDTQYF.

The rearrangement joins TRBV12-3 or TRBV12-4 to TRBJ2-7; 7 positions match TRBD1. J was trimmed by 5 bases and V by 8 bases; bases with no gene match: 12. The CDR3 extends over 14 amino acids. Here the CDR3 reads CASGRTGPAHEQYF. CDR3 nucleotide sequence: TGTGCCAGCGGTCGGACAGGCCCGGCCCACGAGCAGTACTTC.

The table lists this clonotype with many counts. CDR3 in DNA: TGTGCCGGGAGGACTAGCGGGAGCAGGGAGACCCAGTACTTC. The encoded protein is CAGRTSGSRETQYF. This rearrangement joins TRBV2 to TRBJ2-5, with 13 positions matching TRBD2. In germline, CDR1 is SNHLY, CDR2 FYNNEI. Trimming cost V 11 bases and J 5 bases; bases outside gene matches: 8. The CDR3 runs to 14 residues.

This chain joins TRBV5-6 and TRBJ1-1; tentatively, D is TRBD1 (5 bases). V was pared by 0 bases and J by 2 bases, with 8 bases between. The CDR3 runs 14 residues. Germline V CDR1 and CDR2: SGHDT, YYEEEE. DNA of the CDR3: TGTGCCAGCAGCTTGGACAGGCAAAACACTGAAGCTTTCTTT. This translates into CASSLDRQNTEAFF.

Worth noting for this clonotype: This may arise from a read error, as a much more abundant clone is one base away. The rearrangement links TRBV11-3 to TRBJ2-3; tentatively, D is TRBD2 (7 bases). Germline V lookup: CDR1 SGHNT, CDR2 YENEEA. The CDR3 consists of 16 residues. V lost 5 bases to trimming and J lost 4 bases, with 19 bases between them. The CDR3 sequence is CASSDRGAVGADTQYF. The CDR3 coding sequence is TGTGCCAGCAGCGATCGGGGGGCGGTAGGTGCAGATACGCAGTATTTT.

The chain employs TRBV10-3 and TRBJ2-1; 8 bases align to TRBD2. The CDR3 is made up of 15 amino acids. J lost 6 bases, V lost 2 bases, and 6 bases had no gene match. Germline V gene sequence: CDR1 ENHRY, CDR2 SYGVKD. CDR3 DNA: TGTGCCATCAGTGAGAGGGGACTAGTCGTCAATGAGCAGTTCTTC. This encodes CAISERGLVVNEQFF.

In its sample, this clonotype was seen a few times. V and J are TRBV4-3 and TRBJ2-7; 7 positions agree with TRBD2. Germline CDR1 and CDR2: LGHNA and YSLEER. The CDR3 totals 15 residues. V trimming: 2 bases; J trimming: 4 bases; junction bases outside the gene matches: 8. The CDR3 sequence is CASSQLLGEGYEQYF. As DNA, the CDR3 is TGCGCCAGCAGCCAACTGTTAGGGGAGGGTTACGAGCAGTACTTC.

At least ten counts were recorded for this clonotype. The chain employs TRBV3-1 and TRBJ2-1, with 7 bases lining up with TRBD2. The trim removed 4 bases at V and 3 bases at J, leaving 6 bases unmatched. The CDR3 is made up of 15 amino acids. Germline-derived CDR1 and CDR2 are LGHDT and YNNKEL (reference sequence). In DNA, the CDR3 is TGTGCCAGCAGCCCGGCGCTAGCGGTCTACAATGAGCAGTTCTTC. This translates into CASSPALAVYNEQFF.

This clonotype was recorded many times. The rearrangement uses TRBV7-2 and TRBJ1-5, with D perhaps TRBD1 (6 bases). The CDR3 length is 14 residues. Germline CDR1 is SGHTA and CDR2 is FQGNSA. The ends were cut back, 1 base at V and 7 bases at J, with 11 bases in the middle. The CDR3: CASSLVRGSQPQHF. The DNA for the CDR3 is TGTGCCAGCAGCTTAGTGAGGGGGAGCCAGCCCCAGCATTTT.